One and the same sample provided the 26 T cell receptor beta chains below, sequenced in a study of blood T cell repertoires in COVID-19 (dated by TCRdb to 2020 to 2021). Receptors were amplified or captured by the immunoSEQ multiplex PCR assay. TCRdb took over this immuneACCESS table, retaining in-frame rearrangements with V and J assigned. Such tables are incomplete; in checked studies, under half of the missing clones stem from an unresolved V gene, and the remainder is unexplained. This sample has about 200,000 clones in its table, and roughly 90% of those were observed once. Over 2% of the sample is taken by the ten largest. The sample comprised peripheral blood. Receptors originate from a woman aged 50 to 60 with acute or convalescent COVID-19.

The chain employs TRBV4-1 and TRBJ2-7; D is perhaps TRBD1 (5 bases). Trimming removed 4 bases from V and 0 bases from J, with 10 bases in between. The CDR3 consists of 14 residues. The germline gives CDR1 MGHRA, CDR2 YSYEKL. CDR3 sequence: CASSLTGTSYEQYF. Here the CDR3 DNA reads TGCGCCAGCAGCCTTACAGGTACCTCCTACGAGCAGTACTTC.

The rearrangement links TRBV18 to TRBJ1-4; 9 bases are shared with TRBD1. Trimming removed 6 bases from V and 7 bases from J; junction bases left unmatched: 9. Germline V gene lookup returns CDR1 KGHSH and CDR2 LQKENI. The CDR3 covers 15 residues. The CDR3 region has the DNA TGTGCCAGCTCGGCGTCTGGACAGGGGTTTGAAAAACTGTTTTTT. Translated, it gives CASSASGQGFEKLFF.

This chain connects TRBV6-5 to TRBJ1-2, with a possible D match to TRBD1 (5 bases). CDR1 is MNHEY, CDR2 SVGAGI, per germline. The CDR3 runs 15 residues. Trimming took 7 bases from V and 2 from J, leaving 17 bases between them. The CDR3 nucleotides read TGTGCCAGCACCACGGGGGGGTACGCAAACTATGGCTACACCTTC. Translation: CASTTGGYANYGYTF.

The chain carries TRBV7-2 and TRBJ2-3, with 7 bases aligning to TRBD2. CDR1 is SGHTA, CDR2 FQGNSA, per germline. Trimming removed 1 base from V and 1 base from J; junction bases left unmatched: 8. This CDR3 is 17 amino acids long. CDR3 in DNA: TGTGCCAGCAGCTTAGGCCCTGCAACTAGCGGCACAGATACGCAGTATTTT. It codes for CASSLGPATSGTDTQYF.

DNA of the CDR3: TGTGCCAGCAGCCAATTCACTAAGCAAGAGACCCAGTACTTC. It yields the protein CASSQFTKQETQYF. The J gene is TRBJ2-5, the V gene TRBV14; D gene unclear. Germline CDR1 is SGHDN and CDR2 is FVKESK. The V end lost 2 bases, the J end lost 2 bases, and 9 bases lay between the germline ends. The CDR3 runs to 14 residues.

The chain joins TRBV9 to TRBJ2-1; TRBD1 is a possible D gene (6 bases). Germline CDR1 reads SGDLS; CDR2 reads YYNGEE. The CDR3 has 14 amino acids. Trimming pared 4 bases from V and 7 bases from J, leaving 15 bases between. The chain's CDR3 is CASSPGQLGNEQFF. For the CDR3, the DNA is TGTGCCAGCAGCCCCGGACAGCTGGGGAATGAGCAGTTCTTC.

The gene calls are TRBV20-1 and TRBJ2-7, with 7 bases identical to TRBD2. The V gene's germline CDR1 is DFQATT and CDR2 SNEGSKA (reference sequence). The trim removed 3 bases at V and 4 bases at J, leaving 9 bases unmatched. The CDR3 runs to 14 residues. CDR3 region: CSASLRGFSYEQYF. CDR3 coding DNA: TGCAGTGCTAGTTTGCGGGGGTTCTCGTACGAGCAGTACTTC.

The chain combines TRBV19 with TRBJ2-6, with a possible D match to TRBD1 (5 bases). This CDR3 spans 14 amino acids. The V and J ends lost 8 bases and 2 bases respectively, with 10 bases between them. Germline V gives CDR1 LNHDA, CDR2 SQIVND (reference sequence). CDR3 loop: CASLRGTGANVLTF. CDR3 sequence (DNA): TGTGCCAGTCTTAGGGGTACTGGGGCCAACGTCCTGACTTTC.

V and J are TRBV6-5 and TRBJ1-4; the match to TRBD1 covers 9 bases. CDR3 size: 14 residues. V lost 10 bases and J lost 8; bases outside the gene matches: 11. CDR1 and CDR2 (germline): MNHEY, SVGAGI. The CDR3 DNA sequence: TGTGCCACGTCGGTACAGGGGGCCGTCGAAAAACTGTTTTTT. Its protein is CATSVQGAVEKLFF.

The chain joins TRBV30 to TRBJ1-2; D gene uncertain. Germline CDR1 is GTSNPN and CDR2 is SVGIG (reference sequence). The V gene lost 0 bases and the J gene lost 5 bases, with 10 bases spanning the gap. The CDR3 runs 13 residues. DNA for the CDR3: TGTGCCTGGAGTGTTGTTAGGACTTATGGCTACACCTTC. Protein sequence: CAWSVVRTYGYTF.

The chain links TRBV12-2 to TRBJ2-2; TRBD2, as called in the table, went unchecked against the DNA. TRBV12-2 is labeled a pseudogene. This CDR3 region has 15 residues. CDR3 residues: CASRLKWAGTGELFF. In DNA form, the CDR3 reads TGTGCAAGTCGCTTAAAATGGGCGGGCACCGGGGAGCTGTTTTTT.

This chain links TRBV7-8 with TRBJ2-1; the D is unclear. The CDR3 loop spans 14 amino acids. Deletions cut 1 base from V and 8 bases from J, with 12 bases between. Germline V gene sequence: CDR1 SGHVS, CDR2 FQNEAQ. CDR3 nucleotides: TGTGCCAGCAGCTTAGTTCACACCGCGGATGAGCAGTTCTTC. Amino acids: CASSLVHTADEQFF.

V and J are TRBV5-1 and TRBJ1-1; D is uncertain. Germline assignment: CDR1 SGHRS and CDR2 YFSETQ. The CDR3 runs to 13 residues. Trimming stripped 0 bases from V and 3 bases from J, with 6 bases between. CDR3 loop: CASSLAGYTEAFF. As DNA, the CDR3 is TGCGCCAGCAGCTTGGCAGGCTACACTGAAGCTTTCTTT.

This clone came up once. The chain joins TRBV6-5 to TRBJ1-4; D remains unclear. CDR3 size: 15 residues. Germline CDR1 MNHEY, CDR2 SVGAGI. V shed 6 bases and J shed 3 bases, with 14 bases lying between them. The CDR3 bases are TGTGCCAGCAGCTACACGGGGTCGCCTAATGAAAAACTGTTTTTT. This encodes CASSYTGSPNEKLFF.

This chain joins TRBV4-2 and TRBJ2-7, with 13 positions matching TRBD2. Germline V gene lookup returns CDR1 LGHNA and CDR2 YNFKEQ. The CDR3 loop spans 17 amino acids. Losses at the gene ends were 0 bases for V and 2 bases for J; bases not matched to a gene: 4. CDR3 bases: TGTGCCAGCAGCCAAGACGGACTAGCGGGGGAGACCTACGAGCAGTACTTC. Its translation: CASSQDGLAGETYEQYF.

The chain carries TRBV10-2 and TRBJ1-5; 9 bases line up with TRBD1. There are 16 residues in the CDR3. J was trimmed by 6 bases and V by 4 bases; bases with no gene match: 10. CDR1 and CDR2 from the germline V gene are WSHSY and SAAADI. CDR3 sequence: CASSGPTGGAGQPQHF. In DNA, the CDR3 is TGCGCCAGCAGTGGGCCAACAGGGGGCGCCGGTCAGCCCCAGCATTTT.

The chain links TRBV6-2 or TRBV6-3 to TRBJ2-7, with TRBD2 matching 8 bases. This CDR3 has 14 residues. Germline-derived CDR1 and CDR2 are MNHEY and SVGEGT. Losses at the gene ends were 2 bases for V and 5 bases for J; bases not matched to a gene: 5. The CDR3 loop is CASSYLGLADEQYF. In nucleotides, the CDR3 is TGTGCCAGCAGTTACCTTGGACTAGCTGACGAGCAGTACTTC.

DNA for the CDR3: TGTGCCAGCAGTGAACTAGGCCATCAGCCCCAGCATTTT. Translated: CASSELGHQPQHF. The chain is built from TRBV6-1 and TRBJ1-5; D ambiguous. V lost 2 bases to trimming and J lost 5 bases, with 7 bases between them. Germline-derived CDR1 and CDR2 are MNHNS and SASEGT. The CDR3 consists of 13 residues.

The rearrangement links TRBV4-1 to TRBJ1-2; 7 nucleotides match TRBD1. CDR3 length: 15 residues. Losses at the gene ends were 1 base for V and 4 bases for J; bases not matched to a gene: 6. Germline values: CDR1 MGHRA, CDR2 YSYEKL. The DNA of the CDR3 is TGCGCCAGCAGCCAAGCTACAAGGGGGCCCTATGGCTACACCTTC. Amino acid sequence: CASSQATRGPYGYTF.

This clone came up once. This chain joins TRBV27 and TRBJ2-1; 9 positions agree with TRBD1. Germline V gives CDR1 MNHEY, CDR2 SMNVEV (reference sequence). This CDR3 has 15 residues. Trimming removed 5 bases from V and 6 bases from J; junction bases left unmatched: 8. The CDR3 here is CASSQGTGPFNEQFF. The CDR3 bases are TGTGCCAGCAGTCAAGGGACAGGGCCCTTCAATGAGCAGTTCTTC.

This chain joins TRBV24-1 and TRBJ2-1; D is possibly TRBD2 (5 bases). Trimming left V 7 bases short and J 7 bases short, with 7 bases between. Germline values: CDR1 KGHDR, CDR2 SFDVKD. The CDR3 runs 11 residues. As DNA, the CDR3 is TGTGCCACCAGGGAGGAGAATGAGCAGTTCTTC. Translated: CATREENEQFF.

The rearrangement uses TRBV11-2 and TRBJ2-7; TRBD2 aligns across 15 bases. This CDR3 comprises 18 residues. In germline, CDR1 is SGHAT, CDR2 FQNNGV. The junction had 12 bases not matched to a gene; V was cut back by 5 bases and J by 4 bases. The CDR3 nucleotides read TGTGCCAGCAGCAAAGACACCGGACTAGCGGGGGGGAGTTACGAGCAGTACTTC. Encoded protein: CASSKDTGLAGGSYEQYF. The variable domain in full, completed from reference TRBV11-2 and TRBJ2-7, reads EAGVAQSPRYKIIEKRQSVAFWCNPISGHATLYWYQQILGQGPKLLIQFQNNGVVDDSQLPKDRFSAERLKGVDSTLKIQPAKLEDSAVYLCASSKDTGLAGGSYEQYFGPGTRLTVT.

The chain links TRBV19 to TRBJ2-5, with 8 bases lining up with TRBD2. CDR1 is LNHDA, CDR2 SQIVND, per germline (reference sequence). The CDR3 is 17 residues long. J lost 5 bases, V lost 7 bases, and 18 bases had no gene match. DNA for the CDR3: TGTGCCAGTATGGGGGGCCAAGCGGGGGCCCCAGGGGAGACCCAGTACTTC. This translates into CASMGGQAGAPGETQYF.

The CDR3 bases are TGTGCCAGCAGCTCACGTAGCGGGATGGTAGAGACCCAGTACTTC. Encoded protein: CASSSRSGMVETQYF. This sequence joins TRBV7-2 and TRBJ2-5; 8 nucleotides agree with TRBD2. The CDR3 spans 15 residues. CDR1 and CDR2 (germline): SGHTA, FQGNSA. With V trimmed by 4 bases and J by 4 bases, 8 bases remained unmatched.

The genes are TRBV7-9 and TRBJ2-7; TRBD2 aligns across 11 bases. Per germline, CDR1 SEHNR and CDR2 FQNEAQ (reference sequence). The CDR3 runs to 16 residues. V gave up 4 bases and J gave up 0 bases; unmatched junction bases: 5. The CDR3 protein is CASSSPTSGSSYEQYF. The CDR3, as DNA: TGTGCCAGCAGCTCCCCCACTAGCGGGAGCTCCTACGAGCAGTACTTC.

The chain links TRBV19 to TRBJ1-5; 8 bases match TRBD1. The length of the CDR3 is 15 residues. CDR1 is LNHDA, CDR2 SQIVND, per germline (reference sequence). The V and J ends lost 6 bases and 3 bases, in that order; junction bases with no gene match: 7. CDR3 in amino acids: CASSLGQGNNQPQHF. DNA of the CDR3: TGTGCCAGTAGCTTAGGACAGGGCAACAATCAGCCCCAGCATTTT.